This T cell receptor (beta chain) was documented in a study of T-cell reconstitution after alpha-beta-depleted transplantation in children. With regard to this clonotype: Its matching antigen is unknown.

Unique molecular identifiers were incorporated into the prepared TCRbeta library. TCRdb reprocessed the PCR reads via MiXCR and lists one record per CDR3 protein. This sample has some 440,000 distinct CDR3 sequences; about a sixth occur once, and the top ten carry approximately 29%. Study results and caveats: Newly made T cells mostly supplied T-cell counts and diversity one year after transplant. Alpha-beta T cells present about two months after transplant were reported to originate from several hundred expanded graft clones.

V gave up 6 bases and J gave up 13 bases, with 13 bases separating them. The CDR3 covers 10 residues. Germline CDR1 and CDR2: SQVTM and ANQGSEA. The sequencing here drew on PBMCs, mostly from graft donor cells, taken 360 days after TCRalphabeta/CD19-depleted stem cell transplant. This sequence was found in a boy in the first two years of life who had a stem cell transplant for Wiskott-Aldrich syndrome, so the T cells may come from the graft donor. V and J are TRBV29-1 and TRBJ2-1; D gene ambiguous. The CDR3 nucleotides are TGCAGCGTCCAGGACCTTCCCCAGTTCTTC. This codes for CSVQDLPQFF.